One and the same sample provided the 3 T cell receptor beta chains below, sequenced in a study of technical replicates of blood from several donors. Only in-frame clones appear in the TCRdb table, and some are missing; sequencing was by immunoSEQ multiplex PCR. The table has tens of thousands of clones, about 88% seen once. The sample comprised PBMCs. These receptor sequences come from a human donor in good health. Some clones in this sample may be carry-over from other donors' samples.

The genes are TRBV7-9 and TRBJ1-3, with a possible D match to TRBD1 (5 bases). The germline gives CDR1 SEHNR, CDR2 FQNEAQ (reference sequence). Between the trimmed V and J ends, which lost 0 bases and 2 bases, there was a span of 5 bases. This CDR3 comprises 14 residues. The CDR3 loop is CASSLAGAGNTIYF. CDR3 DNA: TGTGCCAGCAGCTTAGCAGGGGCTGGAAACACCATATATTTT.

V gene TRBV29-1 combines with J gene TRBJ2-1; 14 nucleotides line up with TRBD2. This CDR3 region has 18 residues. Trimming removed 0 bases from V and 0 bases from J; junction bases left unmatched: 4. Germline V gene sequence: CDR1 SQVTM, CDR2 ANQGSEA. The DNA of the CDR3 is TGCAGCGTTGAAGATCGACTAGCGGGGGGGAGCTCCTACAATGAGCAGTTCTTC. Its translation: CSVEDRLAGGSSYNEQFF.

This chain uses TRBV10-3 with TRBJ2-1, with 13 bases that match TRBD2. Germline V gene data show CDR1 as ENHRY and CDR2 as SYGVKD. The CDR3 runs 18 residues. The V and J ends lost 10 bases and 2 bases, in that order; junction bases with no gene match: 14. This CDR3 reads CATLPGTSGTGPYNEQFF. CDR3 DNA: TGTGCCACCTTACCCGGGACTAGCGGGACCGGGCCCTACAATGAGCAGTTCTTC.